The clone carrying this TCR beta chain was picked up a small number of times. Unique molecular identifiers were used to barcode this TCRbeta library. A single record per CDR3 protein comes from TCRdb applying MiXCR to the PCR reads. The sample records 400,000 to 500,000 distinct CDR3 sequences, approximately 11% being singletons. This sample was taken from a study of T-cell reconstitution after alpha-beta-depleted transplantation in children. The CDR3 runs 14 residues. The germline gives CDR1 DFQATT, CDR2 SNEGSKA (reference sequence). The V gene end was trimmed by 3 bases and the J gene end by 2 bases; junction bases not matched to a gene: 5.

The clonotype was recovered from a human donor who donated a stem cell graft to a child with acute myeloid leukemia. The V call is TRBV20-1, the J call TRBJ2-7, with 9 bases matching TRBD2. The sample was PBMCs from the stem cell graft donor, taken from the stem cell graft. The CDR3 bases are TGCAGTGCTAGTTTTGGGACTAGCCCCTACGAGCAGTACTTC. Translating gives CSASFGTSPYEQYF.